This entry lists 10 T cell receptor beta chains sequenced from one sample in a study of neurological immune-mediated disorders. TCRdb independently ran MiXCR on the 5' RACE reads; one entry per CDR3 protein. The sample includes tens of thousands of distinct CDR3 sequences, around 3.6% of them seen just once. Source material: PBMCs. Source of these receptors: a woman aged 45-65 years with multiple sclerosis.

This clonotype was observed many times. This rearrangement joins TRBV5-6 to TRBJ2-1; no firm D call. Trimming took 3 bases from V and 7 from J, leaving 17 bases between them. CDR1 is SGHDT and CDR2 is YYEEEE in the germline V gene. This CDR3 has 15 residues. The CDR3 loop is CASSSTGPWGNEQFF. The CDR3 DNA reads TGTGCCAGCAGCTCAACCGGGCCATGGGGAAATGAGCAGTTCTTC.

This clonotype came up many times. The rearrangement links TRBV27 to TRBJ2-3; 12 bases match TRBD2. This CDR3 spans 14 amino acids. With 10 bases clipped from V and 1 base from J, the junction kept 3 bases outside the gene matches. Germline V gene lookup returns CDR1 MNHEY and CDR2 SMNVEV (reference sequence). The CDR3: CANRTSGGTDTQYF. The CDR3 coding sequence is TGTGCCAACCGGACTAGCGGGGGCACAGATACGCAGTATTTT.

This clonotype has only a few counts. The CDR3 DNA reads TGTGCCAGCAGTTACCAAGGGACAACGGCTCCCCAGCATTTT. As protein: CASSYQGTTAPQHF. V and J are TRBV6-6 and TRBJ1-5; possibly TRBD1 for D (6 bases). The germline V gene encodes CDR1 MNHNY and CDR2 SVGAGI (reference sequence). Trimming pared 2 bases from V and 10 bases from J, leaving 15 bases between. This CDR3 comprises 14 residues.

This clonotype was counted ten times or more. V gene TRBV10-2 combines with J gene TRBJ2-5, with TRBD1 as a possible D gene (6 bases). The V and J ends lost 3 bases and 4 bases respectively, with 12 bases between them. From germline, CDR1 is WSHSY and CDR2 SAAADI. This CDR3 is built from 14 residues. The CDR3 reads CASSDNRVRETQYF. In DNA, the CDR3 is TGCGCCAGCAGTGATAACAGGGTGAGAGAGACCCAGTACTTC.

Ten or more counts support this clonotype. The V call is TRBV25-1, the J call TRBJ1-4; no definite D call. The V gene lost 5 bases and the J gene lost 11 bases, with 27 bases spanning the gap. This CDR3 region has 17 residues. Germline CDR1 and CDR2: MGHDK and SYGVNS. The CDR3 is CASSRREPGNSLKKLFF. The CDR3 DNA reads as TGTGCCAGCAGTCGTCGAGAGCCCGGGAACTCCCTGAAGAAACTGTTTTTT.

The table lists this clonotype with many counts. V usage is TRBV20-1 and J usage is TRBJ2-3; 12 bases agree with TRBD2. Trimming at V came to 5 bases and at J to 5 bases, leaving 11 bases not matched to a gene. Per the germline V gene, CDR1 is DFQATT and CDR2 is SNEGSKA (reference sequence). The CDR3 is 16 amino acids. The CDR3, as DNA: TGCAGTGCTCCTGCCGGACTAGCGGGGATAAGAGATACGCAGTATTTT. This sequence encodes CSAPAGLAGIRDTQYF.

This clonotype has at least ten counts. J is TRBJ2-2 and V is TRBV25-1; no definite D call. This CDR3 is built from 9 residues. From germline, CDR1 is MGHDK and CDR2 SYGVNS. Trimming took 9 bases from V and 6 from J, leaving 2 bases between them. CDR3 coding DNA: TGTGCCAGTTCCGGGGAGCTGTTTTTT. Translated: CASSGELFF.

This clonotype was seen at least ten times. The chain couples TRBV29-1 to TRBJ2-3; the D call may be TRBD1 or TRBD2 (5 bases each). The germline V and J ends were trimmed by 3 bases and 5 bases, with 24 bases remaining between them. From germline, CDR1 is SQVTM and CDR2 ANQGSEA. This CDR3 has 17 amino acids. The DNA of the CDR3 is TGCAGCGTTGACGGGACGGATAGCGTGGTCTCACAAGATACGCAGTATTTT. Translation gives CSVDGTDSVVSQDTQYF.

The chain is built from TRBV18 and TRBJ1-1; 8 bases line up with TRBD1. Germline lookup yields CDR1 KGHSH and CDR2 LQKENI. The CDR3 covers 13 residues. V trimming: 3 bases; J trimming: 10 bases; junction bases outside the gene matches: 7. The CDR3, as DNA: TGTGCCAGCTCACCGGAGGGACAGGATACAGCTTTCTTT. It encodes CASSPEGQDTAFF.

The chain uses TRBV20-1 and TRBJ2-5, with TRBD2 matching over 11 bases. V dropped 0 bases and J dropped 5; count of bases not matched to a gene: 8. The germline gives CDR1 DFQATT, CDR2 SNEGSKA (reference sequence). The CDR3 contains 16 residues. The CDR3 nucleotides read TGCAGTGCTAGAGATCGTAGCGGGGGGGTTGTGGAGACCCAGTACTTC. As protein: CSARDRSGGVVETQYF.